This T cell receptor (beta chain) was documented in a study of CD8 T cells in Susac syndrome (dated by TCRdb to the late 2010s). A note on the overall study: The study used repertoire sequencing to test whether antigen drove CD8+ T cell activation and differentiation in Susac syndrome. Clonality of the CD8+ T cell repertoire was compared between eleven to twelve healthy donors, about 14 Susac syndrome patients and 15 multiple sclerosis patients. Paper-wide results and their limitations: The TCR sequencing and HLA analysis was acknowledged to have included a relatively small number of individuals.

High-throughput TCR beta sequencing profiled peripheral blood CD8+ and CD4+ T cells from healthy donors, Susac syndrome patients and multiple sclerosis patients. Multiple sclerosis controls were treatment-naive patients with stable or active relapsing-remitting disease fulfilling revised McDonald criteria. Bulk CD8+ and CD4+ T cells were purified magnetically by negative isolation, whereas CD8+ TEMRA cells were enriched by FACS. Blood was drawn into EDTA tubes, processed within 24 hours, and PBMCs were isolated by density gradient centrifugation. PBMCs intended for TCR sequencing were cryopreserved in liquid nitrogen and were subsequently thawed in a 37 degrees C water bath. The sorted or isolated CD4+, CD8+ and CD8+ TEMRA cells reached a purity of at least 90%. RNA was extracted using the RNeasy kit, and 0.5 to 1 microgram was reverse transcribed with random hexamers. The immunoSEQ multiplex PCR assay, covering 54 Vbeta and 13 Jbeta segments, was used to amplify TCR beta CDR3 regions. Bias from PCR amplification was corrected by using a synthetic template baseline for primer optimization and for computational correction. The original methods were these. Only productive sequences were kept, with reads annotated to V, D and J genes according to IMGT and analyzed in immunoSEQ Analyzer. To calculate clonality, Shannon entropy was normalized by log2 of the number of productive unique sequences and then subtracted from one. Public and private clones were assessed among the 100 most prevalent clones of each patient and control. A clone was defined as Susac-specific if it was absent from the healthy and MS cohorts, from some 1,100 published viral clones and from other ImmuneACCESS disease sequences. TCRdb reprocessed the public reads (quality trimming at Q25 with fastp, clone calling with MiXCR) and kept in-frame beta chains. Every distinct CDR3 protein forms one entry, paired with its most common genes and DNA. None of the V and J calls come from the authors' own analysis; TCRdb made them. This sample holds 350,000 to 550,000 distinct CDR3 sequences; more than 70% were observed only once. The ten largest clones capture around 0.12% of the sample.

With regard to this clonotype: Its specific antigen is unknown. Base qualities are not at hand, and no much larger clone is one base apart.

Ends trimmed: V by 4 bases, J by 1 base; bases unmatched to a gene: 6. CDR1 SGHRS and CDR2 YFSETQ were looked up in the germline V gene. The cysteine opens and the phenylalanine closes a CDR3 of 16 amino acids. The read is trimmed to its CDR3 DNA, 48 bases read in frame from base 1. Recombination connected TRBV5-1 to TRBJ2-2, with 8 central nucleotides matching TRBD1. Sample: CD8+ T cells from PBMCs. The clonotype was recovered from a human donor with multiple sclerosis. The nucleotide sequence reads TGCGCCAGCAGCCTGGCCGGGACAGGGAACACCGGGGAGCTGTTTTTT. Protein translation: CASSLAGTGNTGELFF.